One and the same sample provided the 9 T cell receptor beta chains below, sequenced in a study of shared clonotypes between healthy human individuals. TCRdb keeps only in-frame clones here, not all; method: immunoSEQ multiplex PCR. The repertoire includes 2 million to 2.5 million clones, approximately 95% of them detected once, and 0.85% to 1.2% sits in the top ten. Naive CD8 cells comprised CD45RO-negative, CCR7-positively selected cells, excluding terminally differentiated effector memory CD45RA+ cells. The sample taken for sequencing was naive CD8+ T cells sorted from blood. Receptors originate from a man aged 18 to 30 in good health.

J is TRBJ2-5 and V is TRBV23-1, with TRBD1 matching over 8 bases. TRBV23-1 counts as an open reading frame of uncertain function. The trim removed 6 bases at V and 3 bases at J, leaving 15 bases unmatched. The CDR3 contains 17 residues. The chain's CDR3 is CASRMSARTGSEETQYF. The CDR3 DNA is TGCGCCAGCAGGATGTCGGCTAGGACAGGGTCGGAAGAGACCCAGTACTTC.

J is TRBJ2-7 and V is TRBV29-1; 7 bases are a match to TRBD1. This CDR3 spans 16 amino acids. CDR1 is SQVTM and CDR2 is ANQGSEA in the germline V gene. Unmatched junction bases numbered 9, after V lost 0 bases and J lost 1 base. The CDR3 DNA follows: TGCAGCGTTGAAGATCCCGACAGGGACGGATCCTACGAGCAGTACTTC. Amino acids: CSVEDPDRDGSYEQYF.

V gene TRBV28 combines with J gene TRBJ1-2; possible D gene TRBD1, 5 bases. The germline V and J ends were trimmed by 3 bases and 7 bases, with 12 bases remaining between them. The CDR3 covers 13 residues. The germline CDR1 and CDR2 sequences are MDHEN and SYDVKM. This CDR3 is CASSFGRDVGYTF. In DNA form, the CDR3 reads TGTGCCAGCAGTTTCGGCAGGGATGTTGGCTACACCTTC.

The chain has TRBV30 and TRBJ2-5; D is unresolved. The CDR3 length is 13 residues. Trimming took off 2 bases at V and 5 bases at J, with 12 bases between the two ends. Germline assignment: CDR1 GTSNPN and CDR2 SVGIG (reference sequence). In DNA, the CDR3 is TGTGCCTGGAGTATCGCAGGTTGGGAGACCCAGTACTTC. The encoded protein is CAWSIAGWETQYF. The variable domain in full, with the rest retrieved from reference TRBV30 and TRBJ2-5, is SQTIHQWPATLVQPVGSPLSLECTVEGTSNPNLYWYRQAAGRGLQLLFYSVGIGQISSEVPQNLSASRPQDRQFILSSKKLLLSDSGFYLCAWSIAGWETQYFGPGTRLLVL.

The V call is TRBV6-9, the J call TRBJ2-5, with D tentatively TRBD1 (5 bases). The CDR3 contains 14 residues. V was clipped by 11 bases and J by 4 bases, with 20 bases between them. Germline V gene lookup returns CDR1 MNHGY and CDR2 SVAAGI. The CDR3 is CAPPPSGWRETQYF. Here the CDR3 DNA reads TGTGCCCCCCCTCCGTCAGGGTGGCGAGAGACCCAGTACTTC.

J is TRBJ2-3 and V is TRBV5-5, with no clear D. Germline assignment: CDR1 SGHKS and CDR2 YYEKEE (reference sequence). The CDR3 has 15 residues. V was clipped by 4 bases and J by 5 bases, with 17 bases between them. The CDR3 here is CASSIDSPGLDTQYF. CDR3 DNA: TGTGCCAGCAGCATTGACTCCCCTGGCTTAGATACGCAGTATTTT.

This sequence joins TRBV29-1 and TRBJ2-3; D tentatively reads TRBD1 or TRBD2 (5 bases each). The ends were cut back, 2 bases at V and 2 bases at J, with 8 bases in the middle. The CDR3 is made up of 13 amino acids. Germline V CDR1 and CDR2: SQVTM, ANQGSEA. In DNA, the CDR3 is TGCAGCGTTGAACCGGGGACCACAGATACGCAGTATTTT. Its translation is CSVEPGTTDTQYF.

The chain joins TRBV7-6 to TRBJ1-1; 7 bases agree with TRBD1. The V gene's germline CDR1 is SGHVS and CDR2 FNYEAQ. CDR3 size: 18 residues. V gave up 1 base and J gave up 2 bases; unmatched junction bases: 13. The CDR3 DNA is TGTGCCAGCAGCTTAGAAGTCTCCACAGGGGTAGGAAACACTGAAGCTTTCTTT. Translating it yields CASSLEVSTGVGNTEAFF.

The rearrangement joins TRBV5-5 to TRBJ2-7; tentative D call: TRBD2 (6 bases). The germline V and J ends were trimmed by 1 base and 7 bases, with 15 bases remaining between them. The CDR3 sequence is 14 residues long. The germline V gene encodes CDR1 SGHKS and CDR2 YYEKEE (reference sequence). The CDR3 region has the DNA TGTGCCAGCAGCTTGATGGCAGGGAGCGGGGAGCAGTACTTC. This translates into CASSLMAGSGEQYF.